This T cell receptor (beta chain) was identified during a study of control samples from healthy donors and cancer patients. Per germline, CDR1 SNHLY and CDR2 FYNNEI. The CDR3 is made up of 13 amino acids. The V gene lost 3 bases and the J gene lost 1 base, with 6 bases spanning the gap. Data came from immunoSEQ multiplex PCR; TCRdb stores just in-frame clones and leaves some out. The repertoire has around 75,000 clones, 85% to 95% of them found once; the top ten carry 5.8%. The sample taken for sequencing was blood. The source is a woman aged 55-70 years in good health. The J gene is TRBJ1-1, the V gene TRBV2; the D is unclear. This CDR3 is CASSDTQNTEAFF. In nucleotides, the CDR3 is TGTGCCAGCAGTGATACACAGAACACTGAAGCTTTCTTT.